This T cell receptor beta chain came from a study of blood T cells in healthy people across ages. General study points: Per million T cells, TCR beta diversity dropped about linearly as age rose.

Notes on this clonotype: Its specificity is unknown.

Germline loops: CDR1 MDHEN, CDR2 SYDVKM. This CDR3 comprises 15 residues. The V segment lost 6 bases and the J segment 5 bases; nucleotides outside the gene matches: 6. Combining a sample-barcoded 5' primer with a J-beta primer mix, a second PCR ran for roughly 7 to 11 cycles. Each of the cDNA molecules was tagged by a template-switch adaptor with 12 random nucleotides. TCRdb independently ran MiXCR on the 5' RACE reads; one entry per CDR3 protein. The table has around 600,000 distinct CDR3 sequences, 47% seen once. Peripheral blood was drawn, ten milliliters per donor. The sequenced sample was blood. This TCR derives from an older man in good health. The chain employs TRBV28 and TRBJ2-7, with 14 bases fitting TRBD2. CDR3 nucleotides: TGTGCCAGCAGCCGCGGGACTAGCGGGAGCCACGAGCAGTACTTC. This gives the protein CASSRGTSGSHEQYF.